The clone carrying this T cell receptor beta chain was counted at least ten times. Its antigen is unknown. The data originate from a study of T cells in Graves' hyperthyroidism and ophthalmopathy. Study conclusions and caveats: In the analysis, a 13 V-J model separated ophthalmopathy from stable hyperthyroidism.

Diagnosis of hyperthyroidism was new in patients aged 18 to 65, and its duration was under 2 months. Every diagnosis used clinical symptoms, serum thyroxine and TRAb, thyroid ultrasound and orbital computed tomography. TCR beta CDR3 regions were amplified from RNA. Carried out on the TCR CDR3, a first-round RT-PCR used the HTBI primer set. TCRdb reanalysed the multiplex PCR reads using MiXCR and keeps one entry per CDR3 protein. The sample holds around 500,000 distinct CDR3 sequences, less than 15% seen once. The germline CDR1 and CDR2 sequences are DFQATT and SNEGSKA (reference sequence). This CDR3 is 14 amino acids long. The junction had 9 bases not matched to a gene; V was cut back by 3 bases and J by 7 bases.

V usage is TRBV20-1 and J usage is TRBJ2-1, with TRBD2 identical over 7 bases. The receptor was derived from a woman between 40 and 55 years old with Graves' hyperthyroidism. Sequencing used blood. CDR3 protein: CSASRREMLNEQFF. CDR3 in DNA: TGCAGTGCTAGTCGGCGGGAGATGCTGAATGAGCAGTTCTTC.